A selection of T cell receptor beta chains follows, all from one sample in a study of blood T cells in healthy people across ages. A single record per CDR3 protein comes from TCRdb applying MiXCR to the 5' RACE reads. The table shows some 710,000 distinct CDR3 sequences, with 20% to 25% occurring only once. Sequencing input: blood. The receptors originated from a man between 65 and 79 years old in good health. Each CDR3 is given with its conserved first and last residue. D genes are given only for firm matches. Not every row has a clone size; where given, it reads once, few, many or a size class.

clone size: few; V gene: TRBV6-5; D gene: TRBD2; J gene: TRBJ2-1; CDR3 protein: CASSLAGGPHKKQFF; CDR3 DNA: TGTGCCAGCAGTTTAGCGGGGGGGCCCCACAAGAAGCAGTTCTTC
clone size: -; V gene: TRBV12-3/TRBV12-4; D gene: -; J gene: TRBJ2-3; CDR3 protein: CASSPYRDSTDTQYF; CDR3 DNA: TGTGCCAGCAGCCCCTACCGCGATAGCACAGATACGCAGTATTTT
clone size: -; V gene: TRBV12-3/TRBV12-4; D gene: -; J gene: TRBJ2-7; CDR3 protein: CASRSGHLLSYEQYF; CDR3 DNA: TGTGCCAGCAGGTCCGGACACCTCCTCTCCTACGAGCAGTACTTC
clone size: many; V gene: TRBV29-1; D gene: TRBD1; J gene: TRBJ2-3; CDR3 protein: CSAGQGITDTQYF; CDR3 DNA: TGCAGCGCCGGACAGGGGATCACAGATACGCAGTATTTT
clone size: -; V gene: TRBV20-1; D gene: -; J gene: TRBJ2-3; CDR3 protein: CSAYGGRSDTQYF; CDR3 DNA: TGCAGTGCGTATGGGGGTCGCTCAGATACGCAGTATTTT
clone size: many; V gene: TRBV10-3; D gene: -; J gene: TRBJ2-4; CDR3 protein: CAISERDKNIQYF; CDR3 DNA: TGTGCCATCAGTGAAAGGGACAAAAACATTCAGTACTTC
clone size: many; V gene: TRBV5-1; D gene: -; J gene: TRBJ2-1; CDR3 protein: CASSLEGQPYNEQFF; CDR3 DNA: TGCGCCAGCAGCTTGGAAGGGCAGCCCTACAATGAGCAGTTCTTC
clone size: few; V gene: TRBV5-4; D gene: -; J gene: TRBJ2-5; CDR3 protein: CASSLDSGKETQYF; CDR3 DNA: TGTGCCAGCAGCTTGGACAGCGGAAAAGAGACCCAGTACTTC
clone size: -; V gene: TRBV6-6; D gene: -; J gene: TRBJ1-2; CDR3 protein: CASSYGNSNYGYTF; CDR3 DNA: TGTGCCAGCAGTTACGGGAACAGCAACTATGGCTACACCTTC
clone size: few; V gene: TRBV3-1; D gene: -; J gene: TRBJ2-3; CDR3 protein: CASSQDSNLGNTQYF; CDR3 DNA: TGTGCCAGCAGCCAAGATTCAAACTTAGGGAATACGCAGTATTTT
clone size: -; V gene: TRBV7-2; D gene: -; J gene: TRBJ1-4; CDR3 protein: CASSPRLGDTEKLFF; CDR3 DNA: TGTGCCAGCAGCCCCAGGTTGGGGGACACCGAAAAACTGTTTTTT
clone size: -; V gene: TRBV4-2; D gene: -; J gene: TRBJ2-3; CDR3 protein: CASSQDKGERADTQYF; CDR3 DNA: TGTGCCAGCAGCCAAGATAAGGGAGAGCGGGCAGATACGCAGTACTTT
clone size: -; V gene: TRBV28; D gene: TRBD1; J gene: TRBJ2-1; CDR3 protein: CASSFRDRDWYEQFF; CDR3 DNA: TGTGCCAGCAGTTTTAGGGACAGGGACTGGTATGAGCAGTTCTTC
clone size: few; V gene: TRBV6-5; D gene: -; J gene: TRBJ1-4; CDR3 protein: CASSPTGWMEKLFF; CDR3 DNA: TGCGCCAGCAGCCCCACAGGGTGGATGGAAAAACTGTTTTTT
clone size: few; V gene: TRBV4-3; D gene: -; J gene: TRBJ2-1; CDR3 protein: CASSQASSGYNNEQFF; CDR3 DNA: TGCGCCAGCAGCCAAGCCTCCAGCGGGTATAACAATGAGCAGTTCTTC
clone size: few; V gene: TRBV3-1; D gene: -; J gene: TRBJ1-1; CDR3 protein: CASSKGDALNTEAFF; CDR3 DNA: TGTGCCAGCAGCAAGGGGGACGCTCTGAACACTGAAGCTTTCTTT
clone size: few; V gene: TRBV12-3/TRBV12-4; D gene: TRBD2; J gene: TRBJ2-7; CDR3 protein: CASKLAGGYEQYF; CDR3 DNA: TGTGCCAGCAAGCTGGCGGGGGGTTACGAGCAGTACTTC
clone size: -; V gene: TRBV12-3/TRBV12-4; D gene: -; J gene: TRBJ1-1; CDR3 protein: CASSLSAYLEAFF; CDR3 DNA: TGTGCCAGCAGTTTATCTGCATACCTTGAAGCTTTCTTT
clone size: -; V gene: TRBV2; D gene: -; J gene: TRBJ1-2; CDR3 protein: CASSEEGSYGYTF; CDR3 DNA: TGTGCCAGCAGTGAAGAGGGCAGCTATGGCTACACCTTC
clone size: -; V gene: TRBV4-3; D gene: TRBD2; J gene: TRBJ2-2; CDR3 protein: CASSRGRAITGELFF; CDR3 DNA: TGCGCCAGCAGCCGAGGGAGGGCCATAACCGGGGAGCTGTTTTTT
clone size: -; V gene: TRBV6-6; D gene: -; J gene: TRBJ1-4; CDR3 protein: CASRRASNEKLFF; CDR3 DNA: TGTGCCAGCAGGCGGGCATCTAATGAAAAACTGTTTTTT
clone size: many; V gene: TRBV29-1; D gene: TRBD1; J gene: TRBJ2-5; CDR3 protein: CSVKGQGGETQYF; CDR3 DNA: TGCAGCGTAAAGGGACAGGGAGGCGAGACCCAGTACTTC
clone size: -; V gene: TRBV12-3/TRBV12-4; D gene: -; J gene: TRBJ2-1; CDR3 protein: CASPGHPSYNEQFF; CDR3 DNA: TGTGCCAGCCCGGGACACCCAAGTTACAATGAGCAGTTCTTC
clone size: few; V gene: TRBV24-1; D gene: -; J gene: TRBJ2-3; CDR3 protein: CATSDNRDTDTDTQYF; CDR3 DNA: TGTGCCACCAGTGATAACCGGGACACAGACACAGATACGCAGTATTTT
clone size: -; V gene: TRBV6-2/TRBV6-3; D gene: TRBD1; J gene: TRBJ1-1; CDR3 protein: CASRRQGGRTEAFF; CDR3 DNA: TGTGCCAGCCGTCGACAGGGAGGTAGGACTGAAGCTTTCTTT